This TCR beta chain was sequenced during a study of vaccination and CD4 T cells after COVID-19. Study as a whole: Ranging from 14 to 241, the interval between dose two and post-vaccine sampling had a median of about 72 days. Cells received overlapping spike peptides from SARS-CoV-2, HCoV-NL63, HCoV-OC43 and HCoV-229E as stimulation.

Trimming cost V 2 bases and J 10 bases, with 19 bases left between them. Germline V CDR1 and CDR2: SGHDT, YYEEEE. The length of the CDR3 is 16 residues. Once obtained from cultured CD4+ T cells, the DNA was sequenced using the Oncomine TCR Beta short-read assay. TCRdb reanalysed the PCR reads using MiXCR and keeps one entry per CDR3 protein. This sample carries over 3,500 distinct CDR3 sequences, less than 20% of them seen once, and the ten largest clones take roughly 15%. Treatment: approximately 9-day PBMC culture with coronavirus spike peptide pools or control peptides (ViraFEST assay). Following expansion of antigen-specific T cells with peptide pools, ViraFEST then sequenced TCRs. Points on this clonotype: Its antigen is as yet unknown.

The source material was CD4+ T cells from blood, cultured in vitro. This clonotype was obtained from a human donor who had recovered from COVID-19. This chain uses TRBV5-6 with TRBJ1-6; a possible D gene is TRBD1 (6 bases). CDR3 nucleotide sequence: TGTGCCAGCAGCTTTTGGGGGGCACAGGGTGGGTCACCCCTCCACTTT. Translation: CASSFWGAQGGSPLHF.